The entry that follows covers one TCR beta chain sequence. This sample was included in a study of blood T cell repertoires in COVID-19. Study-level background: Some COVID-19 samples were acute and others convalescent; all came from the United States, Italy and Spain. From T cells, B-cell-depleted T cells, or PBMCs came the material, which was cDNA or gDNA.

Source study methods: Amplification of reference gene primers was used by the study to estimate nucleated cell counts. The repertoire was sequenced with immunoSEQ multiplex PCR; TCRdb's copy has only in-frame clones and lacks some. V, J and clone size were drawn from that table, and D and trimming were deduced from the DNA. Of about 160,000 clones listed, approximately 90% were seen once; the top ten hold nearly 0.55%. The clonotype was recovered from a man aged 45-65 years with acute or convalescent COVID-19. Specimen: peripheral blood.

The chain's CDR3 is CASSYLEGTDTQYF. CDR3 nucleotides: TGTGCCAGCAGTTACCTGGAGGGCACAGATACGCAGTATTTT. V is TRBV6-2 or TRBV6-3 and J is TRBJ2-3, with D possibly TRBD2 on 5 matching bases. The V end lost 2 bases, the J end lost 1 base, and 7 bases lay between the germline ends. There are 14 residues in the CDR3. In germline, CDR1 is MNHEY, CDR2 SVGEGT.